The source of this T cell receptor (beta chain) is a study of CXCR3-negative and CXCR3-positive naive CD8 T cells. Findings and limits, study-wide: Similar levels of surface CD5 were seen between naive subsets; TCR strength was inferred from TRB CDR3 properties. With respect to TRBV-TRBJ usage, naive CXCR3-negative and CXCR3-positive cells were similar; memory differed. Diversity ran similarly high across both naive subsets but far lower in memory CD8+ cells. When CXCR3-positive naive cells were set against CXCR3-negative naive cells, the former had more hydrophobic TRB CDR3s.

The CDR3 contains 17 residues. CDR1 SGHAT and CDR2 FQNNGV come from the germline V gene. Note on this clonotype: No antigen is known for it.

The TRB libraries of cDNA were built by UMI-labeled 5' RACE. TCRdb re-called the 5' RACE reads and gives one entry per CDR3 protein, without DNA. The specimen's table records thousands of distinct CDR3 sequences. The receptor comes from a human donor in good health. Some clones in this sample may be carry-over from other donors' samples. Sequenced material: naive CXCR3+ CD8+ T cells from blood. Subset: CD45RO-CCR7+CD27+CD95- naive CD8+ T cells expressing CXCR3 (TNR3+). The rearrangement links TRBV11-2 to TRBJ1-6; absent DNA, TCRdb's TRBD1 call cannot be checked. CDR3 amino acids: CASSPRGSSAGHSPLHF.